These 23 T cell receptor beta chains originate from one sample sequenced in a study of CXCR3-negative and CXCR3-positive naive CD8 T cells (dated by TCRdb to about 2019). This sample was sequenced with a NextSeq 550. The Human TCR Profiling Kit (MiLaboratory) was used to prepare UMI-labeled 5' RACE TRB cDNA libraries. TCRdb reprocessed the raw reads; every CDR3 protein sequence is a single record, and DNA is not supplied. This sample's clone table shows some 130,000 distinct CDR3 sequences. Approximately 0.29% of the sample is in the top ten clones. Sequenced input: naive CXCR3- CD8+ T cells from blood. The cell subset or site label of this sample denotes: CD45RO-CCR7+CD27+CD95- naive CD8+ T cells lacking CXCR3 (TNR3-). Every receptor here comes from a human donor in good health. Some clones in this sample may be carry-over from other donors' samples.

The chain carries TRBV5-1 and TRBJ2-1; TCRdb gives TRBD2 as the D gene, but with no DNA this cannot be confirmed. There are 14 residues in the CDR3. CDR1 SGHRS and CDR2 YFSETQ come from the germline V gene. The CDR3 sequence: CASKVFRGSDEQFF. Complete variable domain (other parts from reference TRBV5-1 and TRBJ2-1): KAGVTQTPRYLIKTRGQQVTLSCSPISGHRSVSWYQQTPGQGLQFLFEYFSETQRNKGNFPGRFSGRQFSNSRSEMNVSTLELGDSALYLCASKVFRGSDEQFFGPGTRLTVL.

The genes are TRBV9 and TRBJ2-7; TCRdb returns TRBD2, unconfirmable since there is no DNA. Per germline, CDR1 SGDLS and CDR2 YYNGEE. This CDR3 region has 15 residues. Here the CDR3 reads CASSVGNGETYEQYF.

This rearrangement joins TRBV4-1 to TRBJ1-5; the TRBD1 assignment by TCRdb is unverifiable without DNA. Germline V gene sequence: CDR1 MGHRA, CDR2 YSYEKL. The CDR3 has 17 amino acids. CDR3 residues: CASSQVAGDNSNQPQHF.

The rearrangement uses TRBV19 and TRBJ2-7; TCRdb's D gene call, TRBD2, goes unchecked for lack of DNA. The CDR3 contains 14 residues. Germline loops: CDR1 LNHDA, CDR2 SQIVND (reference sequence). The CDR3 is CASSVTSGSYEQYF.

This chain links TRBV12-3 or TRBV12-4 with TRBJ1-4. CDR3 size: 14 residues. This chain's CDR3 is CASSFSTTNEKLFF.

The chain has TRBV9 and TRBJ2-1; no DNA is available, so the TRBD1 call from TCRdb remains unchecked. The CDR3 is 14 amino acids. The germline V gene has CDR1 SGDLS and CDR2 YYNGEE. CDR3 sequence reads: CASSVRGLDNEQFF.

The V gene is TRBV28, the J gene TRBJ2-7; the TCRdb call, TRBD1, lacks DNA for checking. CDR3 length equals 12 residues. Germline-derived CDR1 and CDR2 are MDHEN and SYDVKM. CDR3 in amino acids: CASTLGGYEQYF.

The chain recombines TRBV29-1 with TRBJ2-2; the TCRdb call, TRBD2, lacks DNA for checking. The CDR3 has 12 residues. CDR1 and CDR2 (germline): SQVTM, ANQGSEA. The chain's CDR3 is CSVLRAAGELFF.

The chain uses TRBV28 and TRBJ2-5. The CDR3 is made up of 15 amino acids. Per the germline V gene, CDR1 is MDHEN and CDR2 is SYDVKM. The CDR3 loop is CASSFMQAYQETQYF. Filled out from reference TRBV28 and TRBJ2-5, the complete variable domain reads DVKVTQSSRYLVKRTGEKVFLECVQDMDHENMFWYRQDPGLGLRLIYFSYDVKMKEKGDIPEGYSVSREKKERFSLILESASTNQTSMYLCASSFMQAYQETQYFGPGTRLLVL.

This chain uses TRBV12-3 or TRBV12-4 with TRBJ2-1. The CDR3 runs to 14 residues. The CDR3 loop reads CASTPLGENNEQFF.

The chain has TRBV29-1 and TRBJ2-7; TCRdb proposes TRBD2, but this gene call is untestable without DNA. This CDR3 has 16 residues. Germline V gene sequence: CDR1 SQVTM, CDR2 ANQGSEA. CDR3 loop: CSVEGTSGSSTYEQYF.

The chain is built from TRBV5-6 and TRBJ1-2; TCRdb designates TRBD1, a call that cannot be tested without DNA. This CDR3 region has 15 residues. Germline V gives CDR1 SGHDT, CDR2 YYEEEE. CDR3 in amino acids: CASSLATGGIYGYTF.

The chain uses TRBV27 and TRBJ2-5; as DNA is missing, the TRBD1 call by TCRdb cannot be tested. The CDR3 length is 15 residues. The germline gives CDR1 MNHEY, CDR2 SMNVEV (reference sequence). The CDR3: CASSLTGLSQETQYF.

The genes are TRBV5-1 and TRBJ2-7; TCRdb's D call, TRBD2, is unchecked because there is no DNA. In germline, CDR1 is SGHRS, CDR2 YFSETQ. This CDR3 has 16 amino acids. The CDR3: CASSNRLAGWDYEQYF.

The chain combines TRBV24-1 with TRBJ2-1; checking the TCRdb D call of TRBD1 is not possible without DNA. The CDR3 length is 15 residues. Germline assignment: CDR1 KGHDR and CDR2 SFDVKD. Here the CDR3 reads CATSEMTRTGNEQFF.

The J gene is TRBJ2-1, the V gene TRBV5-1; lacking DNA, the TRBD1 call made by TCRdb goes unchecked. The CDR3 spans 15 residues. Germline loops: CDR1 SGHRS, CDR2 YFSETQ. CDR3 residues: CASSSQDYSYNEQFF.

The CDR3 loop is CASSLVGWGQVHYEQYF. The gene calls are TRBV5-1 and TRBJ2-7; with no DNA, the TCRdb D assignment of TRBD1 cannot be verified. CDR3 length: 17 amino acids. Germline V lookup: CDR1 SGHRS, CDR2 YFSETQ.

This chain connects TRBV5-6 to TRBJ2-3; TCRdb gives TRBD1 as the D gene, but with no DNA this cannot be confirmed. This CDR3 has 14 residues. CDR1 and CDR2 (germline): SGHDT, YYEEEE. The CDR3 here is CASSLGQGEDTQYF.

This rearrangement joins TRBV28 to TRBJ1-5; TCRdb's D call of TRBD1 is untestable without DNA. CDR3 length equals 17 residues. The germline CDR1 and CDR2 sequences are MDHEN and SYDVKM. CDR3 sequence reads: CASSFAGGPESNQPQHF.

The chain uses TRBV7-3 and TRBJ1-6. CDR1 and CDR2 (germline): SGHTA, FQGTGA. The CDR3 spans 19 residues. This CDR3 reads CASSFCSENRSSYNSPLHF.

CDR3 residues: CSAAAAPLKFGDTGELFF. The V call is TRBV20-1, the J call TRBJ2-2; without DNA, the TCRdb call of TRBD1 cannot be checked. Germline values: CDR1 DFQATT, CDR2 SNEGSKA (reference sequence). The CDR3 length is 18 residues.

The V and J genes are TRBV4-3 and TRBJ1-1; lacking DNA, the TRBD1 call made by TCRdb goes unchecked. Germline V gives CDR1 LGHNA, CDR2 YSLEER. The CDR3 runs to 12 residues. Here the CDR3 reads CASSPTGYEAFF.

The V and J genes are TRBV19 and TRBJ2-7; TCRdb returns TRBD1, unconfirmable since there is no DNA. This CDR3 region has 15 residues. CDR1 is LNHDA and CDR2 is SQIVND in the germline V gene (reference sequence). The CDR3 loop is CASSMTELSGHEQYF.